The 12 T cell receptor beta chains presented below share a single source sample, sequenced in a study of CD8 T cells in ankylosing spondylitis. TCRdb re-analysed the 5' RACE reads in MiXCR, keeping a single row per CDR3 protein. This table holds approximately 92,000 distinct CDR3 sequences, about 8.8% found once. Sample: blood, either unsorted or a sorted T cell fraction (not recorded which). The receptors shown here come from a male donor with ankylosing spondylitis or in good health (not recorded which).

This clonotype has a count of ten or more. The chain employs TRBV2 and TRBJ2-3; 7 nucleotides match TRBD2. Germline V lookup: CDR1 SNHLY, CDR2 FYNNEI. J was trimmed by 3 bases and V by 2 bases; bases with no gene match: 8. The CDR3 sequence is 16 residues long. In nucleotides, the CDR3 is TGTGCCAGCAGTGAATCCAGCGGGGTGTTGACAGATACGCAGTATTTT. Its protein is CASSESSGVLTDTQYF. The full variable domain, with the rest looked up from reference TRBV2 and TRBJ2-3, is EPEVTQTPSHQVTQMGQEVILRCVPISNHLYFYWYRQILGQKVEFLVSFYNNEISEKSEIFDDQFSVERPDGSNFTLKIRSTKLEDSAMYFCASSESSGVLTDTQYFGPGTRLTVL.

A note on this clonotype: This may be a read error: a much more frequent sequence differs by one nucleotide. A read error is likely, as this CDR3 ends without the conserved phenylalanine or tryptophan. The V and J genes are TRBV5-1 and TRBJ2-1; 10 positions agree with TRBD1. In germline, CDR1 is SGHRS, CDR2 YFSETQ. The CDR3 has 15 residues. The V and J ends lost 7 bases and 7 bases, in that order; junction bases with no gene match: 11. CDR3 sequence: CASSRGQGEGNEQFL. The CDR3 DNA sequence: TGCGCCAGCTCCCGCGGACAGGGGGAGGGAAATGAGCAGTTCTTA.

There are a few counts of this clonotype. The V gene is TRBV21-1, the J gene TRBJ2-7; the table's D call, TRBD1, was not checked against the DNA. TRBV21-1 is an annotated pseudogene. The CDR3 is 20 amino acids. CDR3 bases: TGTGCCAGCAGCAACGCGAGCCCAGTAAAACAGGGGTCGAGCTCCTACGAGCAGTACTTC. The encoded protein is CASSNASPVKQGSSSYEQYF.

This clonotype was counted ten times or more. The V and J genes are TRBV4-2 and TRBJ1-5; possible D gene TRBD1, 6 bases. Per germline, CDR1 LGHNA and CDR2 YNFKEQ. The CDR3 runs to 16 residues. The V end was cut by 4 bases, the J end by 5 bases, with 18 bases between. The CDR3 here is CASSLEGGISDQPQHF. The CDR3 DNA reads TGTGCCAGCAGCCTTGAGGGGGGGATCAGCGATCAGCCCCAGCATTTT.

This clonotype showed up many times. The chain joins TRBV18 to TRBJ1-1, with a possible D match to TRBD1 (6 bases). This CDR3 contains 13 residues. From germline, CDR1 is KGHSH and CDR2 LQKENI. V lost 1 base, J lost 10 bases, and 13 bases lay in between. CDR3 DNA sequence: TGTGCCAGCTCACCACTGGACAGTAAAGGAGCTTTCTTT. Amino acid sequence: CASSPLDSKGAFF. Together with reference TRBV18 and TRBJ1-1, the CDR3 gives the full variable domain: NAGVMQNPRHLVRRRGQEARLRCSPMKGHSHVYWYRQLPEEGLKFMVYLQKENIIDESGMPKERFSAEFPKEGPSILRIQQVVRGDSAAYFCASSPLDSKGAFFGQGTRLTVV.

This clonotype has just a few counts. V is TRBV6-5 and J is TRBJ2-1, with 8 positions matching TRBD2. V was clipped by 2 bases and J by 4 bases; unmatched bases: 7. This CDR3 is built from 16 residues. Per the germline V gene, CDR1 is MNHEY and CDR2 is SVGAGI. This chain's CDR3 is CASSYAGAGGYNEQFF. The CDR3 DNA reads TGTGCCAGCAGTTACGCTGGGGCGGGGGGTTACAATGAGCAGTTCTTC.

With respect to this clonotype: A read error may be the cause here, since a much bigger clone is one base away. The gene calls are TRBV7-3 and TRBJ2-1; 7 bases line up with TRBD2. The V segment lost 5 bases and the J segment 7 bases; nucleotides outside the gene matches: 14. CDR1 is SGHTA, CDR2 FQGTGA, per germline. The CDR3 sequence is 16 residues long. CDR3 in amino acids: CASSRLVGGVNNEQFF. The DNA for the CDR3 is TGTGCCAGCAGCCGCCTCGTGGGGGGGGTTAATAATGAGCAGTTCTTC.

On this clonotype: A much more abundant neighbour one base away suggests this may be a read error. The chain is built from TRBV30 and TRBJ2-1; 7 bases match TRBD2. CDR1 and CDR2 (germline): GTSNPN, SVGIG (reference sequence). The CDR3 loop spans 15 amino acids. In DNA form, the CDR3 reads TGTACCTGGAGTTCCAGCGGGGAGAATTACAATGAGCAGTTCTTC. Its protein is CTWSSSGENYNEQFF.

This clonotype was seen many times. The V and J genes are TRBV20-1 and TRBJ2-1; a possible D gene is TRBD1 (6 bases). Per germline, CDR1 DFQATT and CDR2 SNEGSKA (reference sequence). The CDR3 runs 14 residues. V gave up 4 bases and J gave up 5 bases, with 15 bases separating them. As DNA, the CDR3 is TGCAGTGCTACTATCGTGGGGGCGCACAATGAGCAGTTCTTC. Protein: CSATIVGAHNEQFF.

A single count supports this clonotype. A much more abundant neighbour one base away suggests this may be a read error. This CDR3 reads CASSPRTGTGGSTGDTQYF. The CDR3, as DNA: TGTGCCAGCTCACCACGGACCGGGACAGGGGGATCGACAGGTGATACGCAGTATTTT. The genes are TRBV18 and TRBJ2-3; 11 bases line up with TRBD1. Germline-derived CDR1 and CDR2 are KGHSH and LQKENI. The CDR3 spans 19 residues. The V and J ends lost 1 base and 6 bases, in that order; junction bases with no gene match: 15.

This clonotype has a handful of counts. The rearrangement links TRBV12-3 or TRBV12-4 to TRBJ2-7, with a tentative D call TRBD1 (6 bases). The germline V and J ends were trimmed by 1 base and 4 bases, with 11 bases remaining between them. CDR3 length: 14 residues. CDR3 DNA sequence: TGTGCCAGCAGTTTAGGCAGGGGCCCATACGAGCAGTACTTC. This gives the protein CASSLGRGPYEQYF.

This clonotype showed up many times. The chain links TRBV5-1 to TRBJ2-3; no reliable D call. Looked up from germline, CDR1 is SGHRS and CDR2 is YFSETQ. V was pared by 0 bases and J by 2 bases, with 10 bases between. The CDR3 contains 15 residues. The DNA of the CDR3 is TGCGCCAGCAGCTTGGTTGGTTACTACACAGATACGCAGTATTTT. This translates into CASSLVGYYTDTQYF.